This is a list of T cell receptor beta chains from one sample in a study of CD8 T cells in ankylosing spondylitis. TCRdb re-called the 5' RACE reads through MiXCR, storing one row per CDR3 protein. The data hold 50,000 to 75,000 distinct CDR3 sequences, with 6.2% observed a single time. The sequencing input was synovial fluid, either unsorted or a sorted T cell fraction (not recorded which). The receptors come from a male donor with ankylosing spondylitis. The CDR3 runs from the conserved cysteine through the conserved F or W. A D gene is named only where the DNA matches it firmly. Clone size is stated in some rows and not others, as once, few, many or a class when expanded.

d_gene,j_gene,v_gene,abundance,CDR3nt,CDR3aa
.,TRBJ2-3,TRBV12-3/TRBV12-4,many,TGTGCCAGCAGTTTAGCGAGGGGCCCGGATGGCACAGATACGCAGTATTTT,CASSLARGPDGTDTQYF
TRBD2,TRBJ2-5,TRBV20-1,.,TGCAGTGCTAGAGACTTTCTAGCGGGAGCTGGGGAGACCCAGTACTTC,CSARDFLAGAGETQYF
.,TRBJ1-1,TRBV18,many,TGTGCCAGCTCACCTTACAGCCTGGGAACTGAAGCTTTCTTT,CASSPYSLGTEAFF
.,TRBJ1-5,TRBV5-1,many,TGCGCCAGCAGCTTGGAGGGCCGGCAGCCCCAGCATTTT,CASSLEGRQPQHF
.,TRBJ2-2,TRBV10-3,many,TGTGCCATCAGTGCCGGGGGCCCCTCCGGGGAGCTGTTTTTT,CAISAGGPSGELFF
.,TRBJ2-7,TRBV3-1,.,TGTGCCAGCAGCCAAGGTGGACAGAGGCCTTTCTACGAGCAGTACTTC,CASSQGGQRPFYEQYF
.,TRBJ2-3,TRBV20-1,.,TGCAGTGCTAGAGATTCTAGAACTACAGATACGCAGTATTTT,CSARDSRTTDTQYF
TRBD2,TRBJ2-5,TRBV27,few,TGTGCCAGCAGCCGGCGGTTGAGTCGTAGCGGGGAAGAGACCCAGTACTTC,CASSRRLSRSGEETQYF
.,TRBJ1-4,TRBV30,many,TGTGCCCTCTCCGGGTCAACTAATGAAAAACTGTTTTTT,CALSGSTNEKLFF
TRBD1,TRBJ2-7,TRBV29-1,many,TGCAGCGTTGTAAGGGGGCAATACGAGCAGTACTTC,CSVVRGQYEQYF
.,TRBJ2-2,TRBV5-8,many,TGTGCCAGCAGCTTAGGGCAGACGAACACCGGGGAGCTGTTTTTT,CASSLGQTNTGELFF
TRBD1,TRBJ2-1,TRBV5-1,many,TGCGCCAGCAGCTTCGGACAGGGGTCTTACAATGAGCAGTTCTTC,CASSFGQGSYNEQFF
TRBD1,TRBJ2-7,TRBV6-1,many,TGTGCCAGCAGGGGACAGGGGACCTACGAGCAGTACTTC,CASRGQGTYEQYF
TRBD1,TRBJ2-7,TRBV18,many,TGTGCCAGCTCAAAAACAGGGGGCTACGAGCAGTACTTC,CASSKTGGYEQYF
TRBD2,TRBJ2-5,TRBV5-1,many,TGCGCCAGCAGCTTCGCGGGAGATGAGACCCAGTACTTC,CASSFAGDETQYF
.,TRBJ2-3,TRBV20-1,many,TGCAGTGCTCTCTCCACAGATACGCAGTATTTT,CSALSTDTQYF
.,TRBJ2-3,TRBV24-1,many,TGTGCCACCATCAGAGTTGGGGTCATGCGGCCCTCAACCGTAGATACGCAGTATTTT,CATIRVGVMRPSTVDTQYF
.,TRBJ1-1,TRBV11-1,.,TGTGCCAGCAGCTTTGATCGAGGGCCGGTATTCTTT,CASSFDRGPVFF
.,TRBJ2-2,TRBV7-9,many,TGTGCCAGCAGGCCCGGTTTCACCGGGGAGCTGTTTTTT,CASRPGFTGELFF
.,TRBJ1-4,TRBV30,.,TGTGCCTGGAGTGTCGGGGGCTATACTAATGAAAAACTGTTTTTT,CAWSVGGYTNEKLFF
.,TRBJ1-5,TRBV7-2,many,TGTGCCAGCAGCTTAGTGGCGCTCGGGGGCCAGCCCCAGCATTTT,CASSLVALGGQPQHF
.,TRBJ2-3,TRBV6-1,many,TGTGCCAGTCAGGGGGGGGGGGACCCAGATACGCAGTATTTT,CASQGGGDPDTQYF
TRBD2,TRBJ2-3,TRBV5-1,many,TGCGCCAGCAGCTTGGTGGAGCTAGCGGGAGTAGATACGCAGTATTTT,CASSLVELAGVDTQYF
.,TRBJ2-5,TRBV3-1,.,TGTGCCAGCAGCCCCAACGGGCAAGAGACCCAGTACTTC,CASSPNGQETQYF
.,TRBJ2-3,TRBV20-1,few,TGCAGTGCTAGAGACGCGTTGGGATCGTTCGCAGATACGCAGTATTTT,CSARDALGSFADTQYF
.,TRBJ2-2,TRBV11-1,many,TGTGCCAGCAGCCCCCGAGAGGTCGGGGAGCTGTTTTTT,CASSPREVGELFF